A selection of T cell receptor beta chains follows, all from one sample in a study of regulatory T cells in long-lasting Graves disease. TCRdb analysed the multiplex PCR reads with MiXCR anew, one entry per CDR3 protein. Among 600,000 to 800,000 distinct CDR3 sequences listed, around 32% were seen once. Source: peripheral blood mononuclear cells (PBMCs), taken when the disease was refractory, from a patient treated with antithyroid drugs. Receptor source: a female donor with Graves disease. Each CDR3 is given with its conserved first and last residue. Each record gives: V gene, J gene, D gene, clone size, CDR3 DNA, CDR3 protein. A D gene is named only where the DNA matches it firmly. Clone size, where shown, is once, few, many, or a class for clones that have expanded.

V: TRBV20-1; J: TRBJ1-2; D: .; size: few; DNA: TGCAGTGCTAGACGGGACTTTTATGGCTACACCTTC; CDR3: CSARRDFYGYTF
V: TRBV9; J: TRBJ1-5; D: .; size: .; DNA: TGTGCCAGCAGCGTAGGAGGCAGCCCCAATCAGCCCCAGCATTTT; CDR3: CASSVGGSPNQPQHF
V: TRBV30; J: TRBJ2-5; D: .; size: .; DNA: TGTGCCTGGGGGTCCCGGCGAGGGGAGACCCAGTACTTC; CDR3: CAWGSRRGETQYF
V: TRBV20-1; J: TRBJ1-5; D: .; size: .; DNA: TGCAGTGCAAATAGACAGGTCCTCAATCAGCCCCAGCATTTT; CDR3: CSANRQVLNQPQHF
V: TRBV29-1; J: TRBJ1-2; D: TRBD1; size: few; DNA: TGCAGCGTTGAGGACAGGCTAAACTATGGCTACACCTTC; CDR3: CSVEDRLNYGYTF
V: TRBV12-5; J: TRBJ2-4; D: .; size: few; DNA: TGTGCTAGTGGGGGAGTTTGGGGCATTCAGTACTTC; CDR3: CASGGVWGIQYF
V: TRBV6-9; J: TRBJ1-6; D: TRBD1; size: .; DNA: TGTGCCAGCAGTTCGACAGGGGGGGGGACCCTCCACTTT; CDR3: CASSSTGGGTLHF
V: TRBV7-9; J: TRBJ1-1; D: .; size: .; DNA: TGTGCCAGCAGCTTACCGGACAGTCAAGCTTTCTTT; CDR3: CASSLPDSQAFF
V: TRBV5-1; J: TRBJ1-1; D: .; size: few; DNA: TGCGCCAGCAGCTTGGGGCAGGCCACTGAAGCTTTCTTT; CDR3: CASSLGQATEAFF
V: TRBV28; J: TRBJ1-1; D: TRBD1; size: many; DNA: TGTGCCAGCAGGGGGACAGCCCTCATGAACACTGAAGCTTTCTTT; CDR3: CASRGTALMNTEAFF
V: TRBV6-2/TRBV6-3; J: TRBJ2-5; D: TRBD2; size: .; DNA: TGTGCCAGCAGTGAAGTTGCCCTAGCGGGAGGGGGACTCCGGGAGACCCAGTACTTC; CDR3: CASSEVALAGGGLRETQYF
V: TRBV2; J: TRBJ1-2; D: .; size: many; DNA: TGTGCCAGCAGTGAGCGGCAGGGCTATGGCTACACCTTC; CDR3: CASSERQGYGYTF
V: TRBV29-1; J: TRBJ1-6; D: .; size: .; DNA: TGCAGCGTTGAAGACAGGGCTGGTTCACCCCTCCACTTT; CDR3: CSVEDRAGSPLHF
V: TRBV19; J: TRBJ1-4; D: .; size: once; DNA: TGTGCCAGTAGTATTTTGGACGGAAATGAAAAACTGTTTTTT; CDR3: CASSILDGNEKLFF
V: TRBV10-3; J: TRBJ1-1; D: .; size: .; DNA: TGTGCCATCAGGACACAAGCGTCCACTGAAGCTTTCTTT; CDR3: CAIRTQASTEAFF
V: TRBV19; J: TRBJ1-4; D: TRBD1; size: few; DNA: TGTGCCAGTAGAGTGACCAGGGGGACTAATGAAAAACTGTTTTTT; CDR3: CASRVTRGTNEKLFF
V: TRBV27; J: TRBJ1-2; D: .; size: .; DNA: TGTGCCAGCAGTTTATCGTTGGGGTTTGTTGGCTACACCTTC; CDR3: CASSLSLGFVGYTF
V: TRBV30; J: TRBJ1-2; D: TRBD1; size: .; DNA: TGTGCCTGGAGCGACAGGGTATATGGCTACACCTTC; CDR3: CAWSDRVYGYTF
V: TRBV27; J: TRBJ1-5; D: TRBD1; size: .; DNA: TGTGCCAGCGGAAATGGACAGGGGGAATTGGGCAATCAGCCCCAGCATTTT; CDR3: CASGNGQGELGNQPQHF
V: TRBV6-1; J: TRBJ1-2; D: TRBD1; size: few; DNA: TGTGCCAGCAGTCGGGGACAGGGGACGGTAAACTATGGCTACACCTTC; CDR3: CASSRGQGTVNYGYTF
V: TRBV3-1; J: TRBJ2-7; D: TRBD1; size: .; DNA: TGTGCCAGCAGCCCCAATTGGGACAGGGGGCTCTACGAGCAGTACTTC; CDR3: CASSPNWDRGLYEQYF
V: TRBV12-5; J: TRBJ1-5; D: .; size: .; DNA: TGTGCTAGTGGTTTAGGACTTGGCAATCAGCCCCAGCATTTT; CDR3: CASGLGLGNQPQHF
V: TRBV3-1; J: TRBJ1-1; D: .; size: .; DNA: TGTGCCAGCAGCCATATGACAAACACTGAAGCTTTCTTT; CDR3: CASSHMTNTEAFF
V: TRBV5-1; J: TRBJ2-7; D: .; size: few; DNA: TGCGCCAGCAGCTTTATAGGACAGCAAGAGCAGTACTTC; CDR3: CASSFIGQQEQYF
V: TRBV27; J: TRBJ1-2; D: .; size: .; DNA: TGTGCCAGCAGCAATAAACCGGGACACCATAACTATGGCTACACCTTC; CDR3: CASSNKPGHHNYGYTF
V: TRBV19; J: TRBJ2-7; D: .; size: few; DNA: TGTGCCAGTAGCTACCGACCCGACAGTTACGAGCAGTACTTC; CDR3: CASSYRPDSYEQYF
V: TRBV6-1; J: TRBJ1-5; D: .; size: few; DNA: TGTGCCAGCAGAGTAACGCCCACCGGGGGAGGCAATCAGCCCCAGCATTTT; CDR3: CASRVTPTGGGNQPQHF
V: TRBV20-1; J: TRBJ1-2; D: .; size: few; DNA: TGCAGTGCTAGAGGTTCAGGGAACTATGGCTACACCTTC; CDR3: CSARGSGNYGYTF
V: TRBV6-1; J: TRBJ2-2; D: .; size: few; DNA: TGTGCCAGCTCAGCGACGGACACGAACACCGGGGAGCTGTTTTTT; CDR3: CASSATDTNTGELFF
V: TRBV20-1; J: TRBJ1-2; D: .; size: .; DNA: TGCAGTGCTAGTCGGGTAACAGATGGCTACACCTTC; CDR3: CSASRVTDGYTF
V: TRBV9; J: TRBJ1-2; D: TRBD1; size: many; DNA: TGTGCCAGCAGCGTAGGGACAGGAGTGGTAAACTATGGCTACACCTTC; CDR3: CASSVGTGVVNYGYTF
V: TRBV5-1; J: TRBJ1-1; D: .; size: few; DNA: TGCGCCAGCAGCTTTGGGAGCACCATGAACACTGAAGCTTTCTTT; CDR3: CASSFGSTMNTEAFF
V: TRBV3-1; J: TRBJ1-5; D: .; size: .; DNA: TGTGCCAGCAGCCAAGCATCTCGGGATCAGCCCCAGCATTTT; CDR3: CASSQASRDQPQHF
V: TRBV12-3/TRBV12-4; J: TRBJ1-5; D: .; size: .; DNA: TGTGCCAGCAGCAGGGGATGGGGTCAGCCCCAGCATTTT; CDR3: CASSRGWGQPQHF
V: TRBV5-1; J: TRBJ1-1; D: .; size: .; DNA: TGCGCCAGCACAGGGGAACTATCGGGCACTGAAGCTTTCTTT; CDR3: CASTGELSGTEAFF
V: TRBV7-6; J: TRBJ2-2; D: TRBD1; size: .; DNA: TGTGCCAGCAGCAACCGGGACAGGGTAGTCTCCGGGGAGCTGTTTTTT; CDR3: CASSNRDRVVSGELFF
V: TRBV6-5; J: TRBJ1-2; D: .; size: .; DNA: TGTGCCAGCAGTTCCAACGGATACCACGCTAACTATGGCTACACCTTC; CDR3: CASSSNGYHANYGYTF
V: TRBV11-2; J: TRBJ1-2; D: TRBD1; size: many; DNA: TGTGCCAGCAGTCACCCCGGACAGGGGGCGGACACCTTC; CDR3: CASSHPGQGADTF
V: TRBV28; J: TRBJ1-1; D: .; size: many; DNA: TGTGCCACCCTGGGATGGGGATCGGGGAACACTGAAGCTTTCTTT; CDR3: CATLGWGSGNTEAFF
V: TRBV20-1; J: TRBJ1-1; D: .; size: .; DNA: TGCAGTGCTGAAGGGTTCATGAACACTGAAGCTTTCTTT; CDR3: CSAEGFMNTEAFF
V: TRBV12-3/TRBV12-4; J: TRBJ1-1; D: .; size: many; DNA: TGTGCCAGCAGCCTACAGGGCCTGGGCACTGAAGCTTTCTTT; CDR3: CASSLQGLGTEAFF
V: TRBV6-2/TRBV6-3; J: TRBJ1-1; D: .; size: once; DNA: TGTGCCAGCACCCAGCGGACAGCTATGAACACTGAAGCTTTCTTT; CDR3: CASTQRTAMNTEAFF
V: TRBV20-1; J: TRBJ1-2; D: .; size: .; DNA: TGCAGTGCTGACGAACGCTTCAGGGGATCCTCCTGTGGCTACACCTTC; CDR3: CSADERFRGSSCGYTF
V: TRBV6-2/TRBV6-3; J: TRBJ1-1; D: .; size: many; DNA: TGTGCCAGCAGTTACTCGAGCAGGGTTTATACTGAAGCTTTCTTT; CDR3: CASSYSSRVYTEAFF
V: TRBV20-1; J: TRBJ1-5; D: .; size: .; DNA: TGCAGTGCTAGAGCTGATCAGCGGGCCCAGCATTTT; CDR3: CSARADQRAQHF
V: TRBV7-9; J: TRBJ2-1; D: TRBD1; size: .; DNA: TGTGCCAGCAGCTCCGACAGGGGAGATAATGAGCAGTTCTTC; CDR3: CASSSDRGDNEQFF
V: TRBV2; J: TRBJ2-5; D: TRBD1; size: .; DNA: TGTGCCAGCAGTCGTGCAGGGGGCCGGGATTCACGAGAGACCCAGTACTTC; CDR3: CASSRAGGRDSRETQYF
V: TRBV9; J: TRBJ2-1; D: .; size: .; DNA: TGTGCCAGCAGCGTAGGTTCAGCTTCCTACAATGAGCAGTTCTTC; CDR3: CASSVGSASYNEQFF
V: TRBV7-9; J: TRBJ1-4; D: .; size: .; DNA: TGTGCCAGCAGCTCGATTCCAGGGGCAAGGGAAAAACTGTTTTTT; CDR3: CASSSIPGAREKLFF
V: TRBV27; J: TRBJ1-2; D: TRBD1; size: .; DNA: TGTGCCAGCAGTTCATTTCAGGGGGCACATGGCTACACCTTC; CDR3: CASSSFQGAHGYTF
V: TRBV30; J: TRBJ1-2; D: .; size: few; DNA: TGTGCCTGGACGGAGGGAGTATCGGGGGGCTACACCTTC; CDR3: CAWTEGVSGGYTF
V: TRBV29-1; J: TRBJ1-1; D: .; size: .; DNA: TGCAGCGTTGGGTTGGGGAACACTGAAGCTTTCTTT; CDR3: CSVGLGNTEAFF
V: TRBV7-3; J: TRBJ1-2; D: .; size: .; DNA: TGTGCCAGCAGCTTTGCAGAATTTCCTGGCTACACCTTC; CDR3: CASSFAEFPGYTF
V: TRBV19; J: TRBJ1-2; D: .; size: few; DNA: TGTGCCAGTAGTATGGGTTTCGGCTATGGCTACACCTTC; CDR3: CASSMGFGYGYTF
V: TRBV3-1; J: TRBJ2-5; D: .; size: few; DNA: TGTGCCAGCAGCCGTTCAGGGACGGGGGAGACCCAGTACTTC; CDR3: CASSRSGTGETQYF